This T cell receptor (beta chain) was sequenced in a study of cytomegalovirus exposure and HLA in healthy donors. Across the whole study: Counted in an early data release were some 81 million unique TCRs from HLA-typed donors. Study-wide results and caveats: It was reported in a later analysis that an Asian-associated ancestry cluster showed fewer N-insertions than the 666-donor mean. A prior analysis recorded that most TCR beta V segments were productive about 87% or about 30% of the time. In vitro testing confirmed a few CMV-associated chains as specific for CMV antigens.

The CDR3 has 15 residues. The germline V gene encodes CDR1 MNHEY and CDR2 SVGAGI. As regards this clone: The antigen is unknown. Compared with germline, one end of the junction differs, possibly owing to a read error. This sample includes further DNA sequences coding for the same CDR3.

PCR was performed using 60 Vbeta and 13 Jbeta primers. Generated by immunoSEQ multiplex PCR, the TCRdb table keeps only in-frame clones and is missing some. The sample table sets out approximately 150,000 clones. Material: PBMCs. This sequence originates from a male donor in good health and CMV-seronegative. V is TRBV6-5 and J is TRBJ1-3, with a possible D match to TRBD1 (6 bases). The CDR3 reads CASGGQSNSGNTIYF. The CDR3 DNA reads TGCGCCAGCGGCGGACAGTCCAACTCTGGAAACACCATATATTTT.